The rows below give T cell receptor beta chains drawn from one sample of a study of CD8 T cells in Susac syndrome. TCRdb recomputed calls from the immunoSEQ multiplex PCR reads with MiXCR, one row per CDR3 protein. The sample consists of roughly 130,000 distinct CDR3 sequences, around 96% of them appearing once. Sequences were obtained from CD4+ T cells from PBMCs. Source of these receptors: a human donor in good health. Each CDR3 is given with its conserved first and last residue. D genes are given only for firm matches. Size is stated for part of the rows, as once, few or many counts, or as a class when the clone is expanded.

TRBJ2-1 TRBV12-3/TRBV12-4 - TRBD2 CASSLSSGSPREQFF TGTGCCAGCAGTTTAAGTAGCGGGAGCCCCCGGGAGCAGTTCTTC
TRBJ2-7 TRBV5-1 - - CASSRRTAQDSYEQYF TGCGCCAGCAGCCGCAGGACCGCCCAAGACTCCTACGAGCAGTACTTC
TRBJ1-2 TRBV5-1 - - CASSSAQGLPIYTF TGCGCCAGCAGCTCGGCTCAGGGCCTCCCCATCTACACCTTC
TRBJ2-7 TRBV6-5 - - CASTNGQVDF TGTGCCAGCACTAACGGACAAGTGGACTTC
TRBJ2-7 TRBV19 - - CASSTVGVLSSDEQYF TGTGCCAGTAGTACCGTCGGGGTACTATCGTCCGACGAGCAGTACTTC
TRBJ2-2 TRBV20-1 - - CSASSPNTGELFF TGCAGTGCTAGCAGCCCGAACACCGGGGAGCTGTTTTTT
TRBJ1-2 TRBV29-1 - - CSVGGGGFYGYTF TGCAGCGTGGGGGGCGGAGGATTCTATGGCTACACCTTC
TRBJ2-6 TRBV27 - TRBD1 CASSLKGQGRLLSGANVLTF TGTGCCAGCAGTTTGAAGGGACAGGGGCGCCTACTCTCTGGGGCCAACGTCCTGACTTTC
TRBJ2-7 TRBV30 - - CAWTPGRRIYEQYF TGTGCCTGGACTCCGGGACGGAGGATCTACGAGCAGTACTTC
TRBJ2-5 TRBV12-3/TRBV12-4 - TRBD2 CASSFRTSEETQYF TGTGCCAGCAGTTTCCGGACTAGCGAGGAGACCCAGTACTTC
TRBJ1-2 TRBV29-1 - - CSVGAGGANGYTF TGCAGCGTTGGGGCGGGGGGGGCTAATGGCTACACCTTC
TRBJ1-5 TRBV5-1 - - CASSLGGISNQPQHF TGCGCCAGCAGCTTAGGGGGGATTAGCAATCAGCCCCAGCATTTT
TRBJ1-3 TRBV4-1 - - CASSQRREGNTIYF TGCGCCAGCAGCCAGAGGAGGGAGGGAAACACCATATATTTT
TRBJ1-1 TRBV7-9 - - CASSSEGYTEAFF TGTGCCAGCAGCTCTGAGGGTTACACTGAAGCTTTCTTT
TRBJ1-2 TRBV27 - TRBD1 CASSHNRGSGYTF TGTGCCAGCAGTCACAACAGGGGTTCCGGCTACACCTTC
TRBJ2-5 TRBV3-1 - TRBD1 CAIRQGPPRETQYF TGTGCCATCAGACAGGGGCCTCCGAGGGAGACCCAGTACTTC
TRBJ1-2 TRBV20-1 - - CSGLEGVNADYGYTF TGCAGTGGACTAGAAGGGGTGAACGCCGACTATGGCTACACCTTC
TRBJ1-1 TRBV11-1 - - CASSLVGADPRGTEAFF TGTGCCAGCAGCTTAGTGGGGGCGGACCCCCGGGGGACTGAAGCTTTCTTT
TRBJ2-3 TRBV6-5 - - CASSRFLETDTQYF TGTGCCAGCAGCCGGTTCTTGGAAACAGATACGCAGTATTTT
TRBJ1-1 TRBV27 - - CASSLSRTASTEAFF TGTGCCAGCAGTTTATCAAGGACAGCGTCAACTGAAGCTTTCTTT
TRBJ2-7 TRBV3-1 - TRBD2 CASSQVLAGRNEQYF TGTGCCAGCAGCCAAGTCTTAGCGGGAAGGAACGAGCAGTACTTC
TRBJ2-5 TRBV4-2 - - CASSQVSGVLETQYF TGTGCCAGCAGCCAAGTCAGTGGCGTGTTGGAGACCCAGTACTTC
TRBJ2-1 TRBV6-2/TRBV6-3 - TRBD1 CASRKDGDRASEQFF TGTGCCAGCAGAAAAGATGGGGACAGGGCGAGTGAGCAGTTCTTC
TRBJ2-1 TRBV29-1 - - CSVYLLSQFF TGCAGCGTTTACCTCCTGTCGCAGTTCTTC
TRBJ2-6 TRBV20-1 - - CSARDGGSSGANVLTF TGCAGTGCAAGGGACGGGGGTTCCTCTGGGGCCAACGTCCTGACTTTC
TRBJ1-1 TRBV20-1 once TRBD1 CSAPGQGSTIGTEAFF TGCAGTGCCCCCGGACAGGGGAGCACGATAGGCACTGAAGCTTTCTTT
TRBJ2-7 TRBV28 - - CASSLPGAHEQYF TGTGCCAGCAGCCTGCCAGGGGCCCACGAGCAGTACTTC
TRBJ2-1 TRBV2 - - CASSGIRGYEQFF TGTGCCAGCAGTGGCATTCGGGGATATGAGCAGTTCTTC
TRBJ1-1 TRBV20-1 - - CSASRGDPAFF TGCAGTGCTAGCCGGGGGGACCCTGCTTTCTTT
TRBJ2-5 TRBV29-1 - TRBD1 CSVGNWTGAQETQYF TGCAGCGTGGGAAATTGGACAGGGGCTCAAGAGACCCAGTACTTC
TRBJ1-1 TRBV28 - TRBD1 CVSRGAWTTEAFF TGTGTCAGCAGGGGGGCATGGACCACTGAAGCTTTCTTT
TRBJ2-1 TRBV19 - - CASSPGKSYNEQFF TGTGCCAGTAGTCCCGGGAAATCCTACAATGAGCAGTTCTTC
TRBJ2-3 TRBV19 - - CASRVLSTDTQYF TGTGCCAGCAGGGTACTTAGCACAGATACGCAGTATTTT
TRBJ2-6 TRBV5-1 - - CASSQPGPTRGANVLTF TGCGCCAGCAGTCAGCCGGGACCAACGCGAGGGGCCAACGTCCTGACTTTC
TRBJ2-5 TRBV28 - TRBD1 CASKGAGTQYF TGTGCCAGCAAGGGGGCAGGGACCCAGTACTTC
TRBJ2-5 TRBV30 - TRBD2 CAWSGGGLAAETQYF TGTGCCTGGAGTGGGGGGGGACTAGCGGCAGAGACCCAGTACTTC
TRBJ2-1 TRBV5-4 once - CASTTGTEKYNEQFF TGTGCCAGCACCACCGGGACCGAGAAGTACAATGAGCAGTTCTTC
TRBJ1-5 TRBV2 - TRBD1 CASSEDRGLQPQHF TGTGCCAGCAGTGAGGACAGGGGGCTTCAGCCCCAGCATTTT
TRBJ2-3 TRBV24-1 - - CATSAAHSDTDTQYF TGTGCCACCAGTGCTGCCCATTCGGACACAGATACGCAGTATTTT
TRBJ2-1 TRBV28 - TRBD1 CASTSPQRVQGSDEQFF TGTGCCAGCACCTCACCCCAGAGGGTACAGGGGTCGGATGAGCAGTTCTTC
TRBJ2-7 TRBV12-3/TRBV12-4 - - CASSLRITPSYEQYF TGTGCCAGCAGTTTACGGATAACACCTTCCTACGAGCAGTACTTC
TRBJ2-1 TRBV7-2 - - CASSLEIYNEQFF TGTGCCAGCAGCTTGGAGATTTACAATGAGCAGTTCTTC
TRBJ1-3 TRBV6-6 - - CASSYYSGNTIYF TGTGCCAGCAGTTATTACTCTGGAAACACCATATATTTT